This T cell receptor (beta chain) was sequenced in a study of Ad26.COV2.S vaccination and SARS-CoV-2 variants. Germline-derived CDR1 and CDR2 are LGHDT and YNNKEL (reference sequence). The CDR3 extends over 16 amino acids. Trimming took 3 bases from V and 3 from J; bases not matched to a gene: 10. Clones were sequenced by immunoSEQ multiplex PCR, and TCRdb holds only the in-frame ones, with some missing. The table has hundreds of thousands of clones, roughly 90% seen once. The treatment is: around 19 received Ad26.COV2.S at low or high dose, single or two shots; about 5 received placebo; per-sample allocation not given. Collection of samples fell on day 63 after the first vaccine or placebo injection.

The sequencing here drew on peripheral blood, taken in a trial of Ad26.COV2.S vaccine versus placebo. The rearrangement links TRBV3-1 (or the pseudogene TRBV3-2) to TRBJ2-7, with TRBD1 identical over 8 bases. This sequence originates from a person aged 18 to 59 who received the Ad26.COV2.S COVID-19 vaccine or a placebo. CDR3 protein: CASSHEGGTGLYEQYF. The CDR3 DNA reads TGTGCCAGCAGCCACGAAGGTGGGACAGGACTCTACGAGCAGTACTTC.